A selection of T cell receptor beta chains follows, all from one sample in a study of blood T cell repertoires in COVID-19. The protocol was immunoSEQ multiplex PCR, while the TCRdb copy is restricted to in-frame clones and leaves out a portion. The sample shows approximately 480,000 clones, about nine tenths of them seen only once. Sequencing was done on a sample of PBMCs or T cells enriched from blood (not recorded which). All receptors come from a woman aged 18-35 years who had recovered from COVID-19. Both conserved end residues are part of each CDR3. The order of the fields is D gene, J gene, V gene, clone size, CDR3 DNA, CDR3 protein. The D gene is left open where the match is weak. Clone size is shown for a subset of rows, as once, few, many or a class of expanded clone.

D gene: NA; J gene: TRBJ1-6; V gene: TRBV5-6; clone size: NA; CDR3 DNA: TGTGCCAGCAGCTTGGGCCACCAGGGATCACCCCTCCACTTT; CDR3 protein: CASSLGHQGSPLHF
D gene: NA; J gene: TRBJ1-4; V gene: TRBV30; clone size: NA; CDR3 DNA: TGTGCCTGGAATACAGAAACTAATGAAAAACTGTTTTTT; CDR3 protein: CAWNTETNEKLFF
D gene: NA; J gene: TRBJ1-5; V gene: TRBV30; clone size: NA; CDR3 DNA: TGTGCCTGGAATGGGCAGGGGAACCGCAATCAGCCCCAGCATTTT; CDR3 protein: CAWNGQGNRNQPQHF
D gene: TRBD1; J gene: TRBJ1-1; V gene: TRBV6-6; clone size: NA; CDR3 DNA: TGTGCCAGCAGTCCGGGACAGGGGGAGAACACTGAAGCTTTCTTT; CDR3 protein: CASSPGQGENTEAFF
D gene: NA; J gene: TRBJ2-7; V gene: TRBV7-7; clone size: few; CDR3 DNA: TGTGCCAGCAGCTTAGACAGGGTGGGAGAGCAGTACTTC; CDR3 protein: CASSLDRVGEQYF
D gene: TRBD1; J gene: TRBJ2-7; V gene: TRBV30; clone size: NA; CDR3 DNA: TGTGCCTGGAGTGTAGAAAGGACAGGGCAGTACTTC; CDR3 protein: CAWSVERTGQYF
D gene: TRBD1; J gene: TRBJ1-3; V gene: TRBV18; clone size: NA; CDR3 DNA: TGTGCCAGCTCACCCCAACAGGGGGAACCCACCATATATTTT; CDR3 protein: CASSPQQGEPTIYF
D gene: NA; J gene: TRBJ1-2; V gene: TRBV3-1/TRBV3-2; clone size: NA; CDR3 DNA: TGTGCCAGCAGCTTGAGGGATGGCTACACCTTC; CDR3 protein: CASSLRDGYTF
D gene: TRBD1; J gene: TRBJ1-4; V gene: TRBV18; clone size: NA; CDR3 DNA: TGTGCCAGCTCCCCACAGGGGGCCGGAGAAAAACTGTTTTTT; CDR3 protein: CASSPQGAGEKLFF
D gene: TRBD1; J gene: TRBJ1-6; V gene: TRBV19; clone size: NA; CDR3 DNA: TGTGCCAGTAGTATGCCGGGACAGTTAGGTTCACCCCTCCACTTT; CDR3 protein: CASSMPGQLGSPLHF
D gene: NA; J gene: TRBJ2-1; V gene: TRBV5-1; clone size: NA; CDR3 DNA: TGCGCCAGCAGCTTGGCGTGGCAGTCCTACAATGAGCAGTTCTTC; CDR3 protein: CASSLAWQSYNEQFF
D gene: NA; J gene: TRBJ2-1; V gene: TRBV12-3/TRBV12-4; clone size: NA; CDR3 DNA: TGTGCCAGCAGTTCCCCAGGATCCAATGAGCAGTTCTTC; CDR3 protein: CASSSPGSNEQFF
D gene: TRBD1; J gene: TRBJ1-1; V gene: TRBV11-2; clone size: NA; CDR3 DNA: TGTGCCAGCAGCTGCCTCGGACAGGGAGGATGTTTGAGGACTGAAGCTTTCTTT; CDR3 protein: CASSCLGQGGCLRTEAFF
D gene: NA; J gene: TRBJ1-5; V gene: TRBV28; clone size: NA; CDR3 DNA: TGTGCCAGCAGTTTATCCTCTATGGGCAAGCCCCAGCATTTT; CDR3 protein: CASSLSSMGKPQHF
D gene: TRBD2; J gene: TRBJ2-3; V gene: TRBV29-1; clone size: NA; CDR3 DNA: TGCAGCGTTGACGGGCTAGCGGGGGGGCCGGGAGATACGCAGTATTTT; CDR3 protein: CSVDGLAGGPGDTQYF
D gene: TRBD1; J gene: TRBJ2-3; V gene: TRBV18; clone size: NA; CDR3 DNA: TGTGCCAGCTCATCTCCGGGACAGCGCACAGATACGCAGTATTTT; CDR3 protein: CASSSPGQRTDTQYF
D gene: TRBD1; J gene: TRBJ1-3; V gene: TRBV2; clone size: NA; CDR3 DNA: TGTGCCAGCAGTCACAGGGGGCTGCCCTCCTCTGGAAACACCATATATTTT; CDR3 protein: CASSHRGLPSSGNTIYF
D gene: TRBD1; J gene: TRBJ1-1; V gene: TRBV20-1; clone size: NA; CDR3 DNA: TGCAGTGCTAGGAGGACAGGGGAAGCTTTCTTT; CDR3 protein: CSARRTGEAFF
D gene: NA; J gene: TRBJ1-2; V gene: TRBV30; clone size: NA; CDR3 DNA: TGTGCCTGGGAAGCTACAGGCTATGGCTACACCTTC; CDR3 protein: CAWEATGYGYTF
D gene: TRBD1; J gene: TRBJ2-7; V gene: TRBV5-1; clone size: NA; CDR3 DNA: TGCGCCAGCACCTTCTCCGGGACAGGGATCCACGAGCAGTACTTC; CDR3 protein: CASTFSGTGIHEQYF
D gene: TRBD1; J gene: TRBJ1-4; V gene: TRBV6-5; clone size: NA; CDR3 DNA: TGTGCCAGCAGTTACTCACCGGGACAGGGGAGTGAAAAACTGTTTTTT; CDR3 protein: CASSYSPGQGSEKLFF
D gene: TRBD1; J gene: TRBJ1-5; V gene: TRBV15; clone size: NA; CDR3 DNA: TGTGCCACCACATCCGGACAGGGTGGCTTCCCTCAGCCCCAGCATTTT; CDR3 protein: CATTSGQGGFPQPQHF
D gene: NA; J gene: TRBJ1-1; V gene: TRBV7-3; clone size: NA; CDR3 DNA: TGTGCCAGCAGCTTCGTCCAGGGGGAAGCTTTCTTT; CDR3 protein: CASSFVQGEAFF
D gene: TRBD2; J gene: TRBJ2-3; V gene: TRBV5-4; clone size: NA; CDR3 DNA: TGTGCCAGCAGCTTGCGGGGGGGCACAGATACGCAGTATTTT; CDR3 protein: CASSLRGGTDTQYF
D gene: TRBD1; J gene: TRBJ2-1; V gene: TRBV5-1; clone size: NA; CDR3 DNA: TGCGCCAGCAGCGGGGGGACAGGGAATAGAGATGAGCAGTTCTTC; CDR3 protein: CASSGGTGNRDEQFF
D gene: TRBD1; J gene: TRBJ1-6; V gene: TRBV28; clone size: NA; CDR3 DNA: TGTGCCAGCAGTCCTGGACAGGTCTCCTATAATTCACCCCTCCACTTT; CDR3 protein: CASSPGQVSYNSPLHF
D gene: NA; J gene: TRBJ1-2; V gene: TRBV10-3; clone size: NA; CDR3 DNA: TGTGCCATCAGTGAGGGGGCACAGGGAGGGTCTGGCTACACCTTC; CDR3 protein: CAISEGAQGGSGYTF
D gene: NA; J gene: TRBJ1-4; V gene: TRBV3-1/TRBV3-2; clone size: NA; CDR3 DNA: TGTGCCAGCAGCCGGCGACAGGATAATAATGAAAAACTGTTTTTT; CDR3 protein: CASSRRQDNNEKLFF
D gene: TRBD1; J gene: TRBJ1-6; V gene: TRBV19; clone size: NA; CDR3 DNA: TGTGCCAGTACCCCTAACAGGGGGCAGGGATCACCCCTCCACTTT; CDR3 protein: CASTPNRGQGSPLHF
D gene: TRBD1; J gene: TRBJ1-1; V gene: TRBV27; clone size: NA; CDR3 DNA: TGTGCCAGCAGCTCATATAACAGGGGGAACACTGAAGCTTTCTTT; CDR3 protein: CASSSYNRGNTEAFF
D gene: TRBD1; J gene: TRBJ1-2; V gene: TRBV7-9; clone size: NA; CDR3 DNA: TGTGCCAGCAGCTCCACAGGGGGGAACTATGGCTACACCTTC; CDR3 protein: CASSSTGGNYGYTF
D gene: NA; J gene: TRBJ1-2; V gene: TRBV29-1; clone size: NA; CDR3 DNA: TGCAGCGTTGACAGGGTAACTGGCTACACCTTC; CDR3 protein: CSVDRVTGYTF